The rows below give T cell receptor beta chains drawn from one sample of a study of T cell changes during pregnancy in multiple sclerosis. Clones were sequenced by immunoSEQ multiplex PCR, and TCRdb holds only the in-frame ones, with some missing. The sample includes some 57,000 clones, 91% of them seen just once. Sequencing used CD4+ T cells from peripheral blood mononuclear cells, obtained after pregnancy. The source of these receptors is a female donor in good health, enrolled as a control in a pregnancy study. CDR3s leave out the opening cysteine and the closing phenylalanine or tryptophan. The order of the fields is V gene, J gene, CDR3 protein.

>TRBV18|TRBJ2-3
ASSRQGVSTDTQY
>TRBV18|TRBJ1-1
ASSPMAFGDGSEAF
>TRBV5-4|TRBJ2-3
ASSSPVDTQY
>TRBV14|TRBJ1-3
ASSVRLGSGNTIY
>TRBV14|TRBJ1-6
ASSQAGYSPLH
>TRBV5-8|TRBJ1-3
ASSLRVSAGNTIY
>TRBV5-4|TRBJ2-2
ASFVGDGIGELF
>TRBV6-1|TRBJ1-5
ASQLGGSRQPQH
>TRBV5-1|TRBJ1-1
ASSLNQGPTNTEAF
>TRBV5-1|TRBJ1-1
ASRPYGQANTEAF
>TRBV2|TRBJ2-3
ASSEVGLSQRGDTQY
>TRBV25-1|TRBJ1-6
ASSPGQGGSPLH
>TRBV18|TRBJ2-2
ASSPPMGAGELF
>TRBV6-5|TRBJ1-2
ASSRSGDGYT
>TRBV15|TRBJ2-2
ATSRDAGNTGELF
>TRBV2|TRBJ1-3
ASSEGQSGNTIY
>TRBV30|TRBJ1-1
AWSPPVGRRTEAF
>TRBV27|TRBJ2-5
ASSLSSLNQGARETQY
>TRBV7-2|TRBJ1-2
ASSLASRGRLGGYT
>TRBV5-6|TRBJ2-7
ASSYGLAGNEQY
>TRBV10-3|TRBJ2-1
AISDERLNEQF
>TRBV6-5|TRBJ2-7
ASSRTNKKQY